These 19 T cell receptor beta chains came from one sample sequenced in a study of PD-1 blockade in classical Hodgkin lymphoma. Sequencing used immunoSEQ multiplex PCR; TCRdb keeps in-frame clones, though not all of them. The sample shows some 46,000 clones, 80% of them seen only once. Every one of the patients relapsed after autologous stem cell transplantation (brentuximab vedotin exposure was variable). The sequenced sample was peripheral blood mononuclear cells (PBMCs), obtained before the second cycle of nivolumab. Receptor source: a human donor with classical Hodgkin lymphoma.

In its sample, this clone was seen a few times. The gene calls are TRBV6-5 and TRBJ1-6; D remains unclear. V was clipped by 2 bases and J by 7 bases, with 3 bases between them. CDR1 MNHEY and CDR2 SVGAGI come from the germline V gene. The CDR3 is 12 amino acids. The CDR3 loop reads CASSYVNSPLHF. Written as DNA, the CDR3 is TGTGCCAGCAGTTACGTGAATTCACCCCTCCACTTT.

V and J are TRBV27 and TRBJ2-2; 7 bases agree with TRBD1. V was pared by 5 bases and J by 6 bases, with 6 bases of the junction left unmatched. CDR3 length equals 14 residues. Germline CDR1 is MNHEY and CDR2 is SMNVEV (reference sequence). Written as DNA, the CDR3 is TGTGCCAGCAGTCTGACAGGGTTGGCCGGGGAGCTGTTTTTT. Its translation is CASSLTGLAGELFF.

The rearrangement uses TRBV28 and TRBJ1-1; D perhaps matches TRBD1 (5 bases). There are 15 residues in the CDR3. CDR1 is MDHEN, CDR2 SYDVKM, per germline. The V gene lost 2 bases and the J gene lost 2 bases, with 12 bases spanning the gap. CDR3 protein: CASSLTGWLNTEAFF. The CDR3 nucleotides are TGTGCCAGCAGTTTAACAGGCTGGTTAAACACTGAAGCTTTCTTT.

This clone is a singleton in its sample. The V gene is TRBV5-1, the J gene TRBJ1-2, with TRBD1 matching 11 bases. This CDR3 is built from 16 residues. The junction had 9 bases not matched to a gene; V was cut back by 4 bases and J by 4 bases. The germline gives CDR1 SGHRS, CDR2 YFSETQ. The DNA of the CDR3 is TGCGCCAGCAGCGAGAGGACAGGGGGCCTTGGCTATGGCTACACCTTC. Amino acids: CASSERTGGLGYGYTF.

V gene TRBV4-3 combines with J gene TRBJ2-7; possibly TRBD1 for D (6 bases). There are 16 residues in the CDR3. Germline V gene sequence: CDR1 LGHNA, CDR2 YSLEER. V was pared by 0 bases and J by 2 bases, with 14 bases between. CDR3 region: CASSQDRAGATYEQYF. The CDR3 nucleotides read TGCGCCAGCAGCCAAGATCGCGCAGGGGCGACCTACGAGCAGTACTTC.

The V and J genes are TRBV6-1 and TRBJ2-7; weak D call: TRBD2 (6 bases). Trimming left V 6 bases short and J 2 bases short, with 14 bases between. Germline V gene lookup returns CDR1 MNHNS and CDR2 SASEGT. This CDR3 region has 14 residues. The CDR3 reads CASRRDLLTYEQYF. As DNA, the CDR3 is TGTGCCAGCAGGCGGGACTTACTCACCTACGAGCAGTACTTC.

The chain recombines TRBV2 with TRBJ2-5, with no clear D. Trimming removed 4 bases at V and 4 bases at J, with 10 bases between. The CDR3 has 13 amino acids. Looked up from germline, CDR1 is SNHLY and CDR2 is FYNNEI. The CDR3: CASSGNWGETQYF. The CDR3 DNA follows: TGTGCCAGCAGTGGTAATTGGGGAGAGACCCAGTACTTC. The complete variable domain, with remaining parts taken from reference TRBV2 and TRBJ2-5, reads EPEVTQTPSHQVTQMGQEVILRCVPISNHLYFYWYRQILGQKVEFLVSFYNNEISEKSEIFDDQFSVERPDGSNFTLKIRSTKLEDSAMYFCASSGNWGETQYFGPGTRLLVL.

This chain links TRBV19 with TRBJ1-1, with TRBD1 matching over 7 bases. Germline lookup yields CDR1 LNHDA and CDR2 SQIVND (reference sequence). The CDR3 spans 12 residues. Trimming at V came to 7 bases and at J to 5 bases, leaving 4 bases not matched to a gene. The CDR3 sequence is CASTGGRTEAFF. CDR3 nucleotides: TGTGCCAGTACAGGGGGGAGAACTGAAGCTTTCTTT.

CDR3 amino acids: CASSEDRWTFEAFF. CDR3 DNA sequence: TGTGCCAGCAGTGAAGACAGGTGGACTTTTGAAGCTTTCTTT. J is TRBJ1-1 and V is TRBV2, with D maybe TRBD1 (5 bases). The germline V gene encodes CDR1 SNHLY and CDR2 FYNNEI. The CDR3 sequence is 14 residues long. Trimming stripped 1 base from V and 7 bases from J, with 13 bases between.

The V gene is TRBV18, the J gene TRBJ2-5, with D unresolved. The CDR3 is 12 amino acids. Germline V gives CDR1 KGHSH, CDR2 LQKENI. The V gene lost 2 bases and the J gene lost 4 bases, with 5 bases spanning the gap. The CDR3 here is CASSPWGETQYF. The DNA of the CDR3 is TGTGCCAGCTCACCATGGGGAGAGACCCAGTACTTC.

This chain connects TRBV15 to TRBJ2-5; 7 nucleotides agree with TRBD1. With V trimmed by 4 bases and J by 4 bases, 6 bases remained unmatched. The germline V gene has CDR1 LNHNV and CDR2 YYDKDF (reference sequence). This CDR3 spans 14 amino acids. CDR3: CATSIRQGRETQYF. DNA of the CDR3: TGTGCCACCAGCATTCGACAGGGCCGAGAGACCCAGTACTTC.

A note on this clone: Other DNA sequences within the sample encode an identical CDR3. The rearrangement links TRBV7-9 to TRBJ2-5; D not certain. CDR3 length: 12 amino acids. CDR1 is SEHNR and CDR2 is FQNEAQ in the germline V gene (reference sequence). Between the trimmed V and J ends, which lost 5 bases and 5 bases, there was a span of 9 bases. CDR3 loop: CASSPVGETQYF. DNA for the CDR3: TGTGCCAGCAGCCCGGTCGGGGAGACCCAGTACTTC.

This chain links TRBV6-4 with TRBJ1-1; D ambiguous. This CDR3 comprises 14 residues. The V and J ends lost 0 bases and 3 bases respectively, with 8 bases between them. CDR1 is MRHNA and CDR2 is SNTAGT in the germline V gene. The CDR3 DNA reads as TGTGCCAGCAGTGACTCATTTGGGGACACTGAAGCTTTCTTT. Protein sequence: CASSDSFGDTEAFF.

The chain uses TRBV7-8 and TRBJ2-3; 9 bases are shared with TRBD2. V lost 3 bases, J lost 5 bases, and 9 bases stayed unmatched. The CDR3 contains 16 residues. The germline V gene has CDR1 SGHVS and CDR2 FQNEAQ. DNA of the CDR3: TGTGCCAGCAGCTTTCGCGGGAGGGAGTCTAAAGATACGCAGTATTTT. It specifies CASSFRGRESKDTQYF.

The J gene is TRBJ1-1, the V gene TRBV5-1; D perhaps matches TRBD1 (6 bases). This CDR3 is built from 15 residues. V dropped 4 bases and J dropped 5 bases, with 18 bases sitting between them. Germline-derived CDR1 and CDR2 are SGHRS and YFSETQ. CDR3 sequence: CASSRAAGEGTEAFF. CDR3 nucleotides: TGCGCCAGCAGCCGGGCAGCAGGGGAGGGGACTGAAGCTTTCTTT.

The gene calls are TRBV7-8 and TRBJ2-3; D possibly corresponds to TRBD1 (6 bases). Germline CDR1 SGHVS, CDR2 FQNEAQ. This CDR3 has 14 amino acids. Trimming shortened V by 2 bases and J by 5 bases, and 11 bases separated the two germline ends. CDR3 in DNA: TGTGCCAGCAGCTTAATGGCCAGGGGAGATACGCAGTATTTT. This encodes CASSLMARGDTQYF.

The chain recombines TRBV18 with TRBJ2-1; 10 bases match TRBD2. With 6 bases clipped from V and 8 bases from J, the junction kept 13 bases outside the gene matches. The CDR3 extends over 16 amino acids. The germline V gene encodes CDR1 KGHSH and CDR2 LQKENI. The CDR3 nucleotides read TGTGCCAGCTCCCCGACGCGGCTAGCGGGGGATTATGAGCAGTTCTTC. It codes for CASSPTRLAGDYEQFF.

This clone was recorded only once. The rearrangement uses TRBV10-3 and TRBJ1-1; D gene ambiguous. Looked up from germline, CDR1 is ENHRY and CDR2 is SYGVKD. The CDR3 runs to 12 residues. V was clipped by 0 bases and J by 9 bases, with 8 bases between them. This CDR3 is CAISESSLKAFF. The CDR3 nucleotides read TGTGCCATCAGTGAGTCAAGCCTCAAAGCTTTCTTT.

This chain links TRBV5-6 with TRBJ2-5; 8 nucleotides align to TRBD2. Looked up from germline, CDR1 is SGHDT and CDR2 is YYEEEE. This CDR3 is built from 17 residues. The V segment lost 1 base and the J segment 0 bases; nucleotides outside the gene matches: 8. Written as DNA, the CDR3 is TGTGCCAGCAGCTTGTTCGGACAAGCGGGAGACCAAGAGACCCAGTACTTC. Translated, it gives CASSLFGQAGDQETQYF. Drawing the rest from reference TRBV5-6 and TRBJ2-5, the complete variable domain is DAGVTQSPTHLIKTRGQQVTLRCSPKSGHDTVSWYQQALGQGPQFIFQYYEEEERQRGNFPDRFSGHQFPNYSSELNVNALLLGDSALYLCASSLFGQAGDQETQYFGPGTRLLVL.